This T cell receptor beta chain was captured by sequencing in a study of control samples from healthy donors and cancer patients. Using immunoSEQ multiplex PCR, the repertoire was profiled, and TCRdb retains in-frame clones only, with some absent. This sample yields about 50,000 clones, of which about 92% are seen a single time; roughly 0.8% belongs to the top ten. The germline V and J ends were trimmed by 6 bases and 4 bases, with 10 bases remaining between them. The CDR3 runs to 12 residues. Germline assignment: CDR1 ENHRY and CDR2 SYGVKD. The receptor was isolated from a man aged 30 to 45 with colorectal cancer. The chain combines TRBV10-3 with TRBJ2-7, with D possibly being TRBD2 (6 bases). Sequenced input: PBMCs. The CDR3 DNA reads TGTGCCATCAGACTAGCAGATTACGAGCAGTACTTC. This codes for CAIRLADYEQYF.